Shown below are 18 T cell receptor beta chains from a single sample sequenced in a study of glioma-infiltrating T cells. The iRepertoire nested amplicon-rescue multiplex PCR amplified TCR alpha and beta CDR3s from RNA. TCRdb called the multiplex PCR reads again in MiXCR, with one record for every CDR3 protein. The data contain approximately 120,000 distinct CDR3 sequences, approximately 25% of them seen just once; the ten biggest clones take up around 15%. Sample: glioma tissue, nonneoplastic brain tissue, or PBMCs (not recorded which). These receptors originate from a human donor with low-grade glioma or glioblastoma, undergoing nonglioma brain surgery, or in good health (not recorded which).

Concerning this clonotype itself: Just one base apart from a much larger clone, this may be a read error. V is TRBV12-3 or TRBV12-4 and J is TRBJ2-7, with 9 bases fitting TRBD1. The CDR3 totals 15 residues. V was clipped by 6 bases and J by 2 bases; unmatched bases: 8. Here the CDR3 DNA reads TGTGCCAGCAGGGGAAGGACAGGGGAAGCCTACGAGCAGTACTTC. Translating it yields CASRGRTGEAYEQYF.

As regards this clonotype: Being one base from a much bigger clone, this may be a read error. The chain is built from TRBV20-1 and TRBJ2-1; a possible D gene is TRBD1 (6 bases). Germline values: CDR1 DFQATT, CDR2 SNEGSKA (reference sequence). CDR3 length equals 15 residues. In DNA form, the CDR3 reads TGCAGTGCTAGGGCCCCCCAAGGACAGACAAATGAGCAGTCCTTC. It is translated as CSARAPQGQTNEQSF.

This clonotype appeared many times. V gene TRBV7-9 combines with J gene TRBJ2-2; D is undetermined. V lost 6 bases to trimming and J lost 3 bases, with 8 bases between them. The CDR3 has 13 residues. Germline lookup yields CDR1 SEHNR and CDR2 FQNEAQ (reference sequence). The CDR3 DNA reads as TGTGCCAGCAGTCCGTGGGACACCGGGGAGCTGTTTTTT. As protein: CASSPWDTGELFF. Full variable domain (rest looked up from reference TRBV7-9 and TRBJ2-2): DTGVSQNPRHKITKRGQNVTFRCDPISEHNRLYWYRQTLGQGPEFLTYFQNEAQLEKSRLLSDRFSAERPKGSFSTLEIQRTEQGDSAMYLCASSPWDTGELFFGEGSRLTVL.

This clonotype was detected ten times or more. The chain recombines TRBV15 with TRBJ1-2; TRBD1 matches 10 bases. Trimming cost V 1 base and J 5 bases; bases outside gene matches: 7. Germline V gives CDR1 LNHNV, CDR2 YYDKDF (reference sequence). The CDR3 runs to 16 residues. CDR3 loop: CATSRGRRTGGYGYTF. DNA for the CDR3: TGTGCCACCAGCAGAGGGAGACGGACAGGGGGTTATGGCTACACCTTC.

There are a few counts of this clonotype. This chain links TRBV7-9 with TRBJ2-6; D gene unclear. CDR3 length: 13 amino acids. Trimming left V 5 bases short and J 4 bases short, with 6 bases between. In germline, CDR1 is SEHNR, CDR2 FQNEAQ (reference sequence). The CDR3 spells CASSPPGANVLTF. CDR3 DNA: TGTGCCAGCAGCCCGCCAGGGGCCAACGTCCTGACTTTC.

Ten or more counts support this clonotype. This sequence joins TRBV20-1 and TRBJ2-3; TRBD2 matches 9 bases. The germline CDR1 and CDR2 sequences are DFQATT and SNEGSKA (reference sequence). CDR3 length equals 19 residues. V was clipped by 2 bases and J by 1 base; unmatched bases: 16. This CDR3 is CSARSPSGTGRGGTDTQYF. CDR3 nucleotide sequence: TGCAGTGCTAGATCCCCTAGCGGGACCGGTAGGGGAGGCACAGATACGCAGTATTTT.

Regarding this clonotype: One base away lies a much larger clone, so this may be a sequencing read error. The J gene is TRBJ2-3, the V gene TRBV12-3 or TRBV12-4, with D perhaps assigned TRBD1 or TRBD2 (6 bases each). The CDR3 loop spans 14 amino acids. CDR3 nucleotide sequence: TGTGCCAGCAGTTTAGAGGGGGGCACAGATACGCGGTATTTT. It is translated as CASSLEGGTDTRYF.

The chain uses TRBV10-3 and TRBJ2-5; D is undetermined. The length of the CDR3 is 13 residues. Germline loops: CDR1 ENHRY, CDR2 SYGVKD. V was shortened by 3 bases and J by 1 base, with 6 bases between the two germline ends. The CDR3 protein is CAISERVQETQYF. The CDR3 DNA reads TGTGCCATCAGTGAACGAGTCCAAGAGACCCAGTACTTC.

This clonotype was observed at least ten times. The V gene is TRBV15, the J gene TRBJ2-7; 9 nucleotides align to TRBD1. This CDR3 contains 14 residues. The V gene end was trimmed by 4 bases and the J gene end by 3 bases; junction bases not matched to a gene: 4. Germline V gives CDR1 LNHNV, CDR2 YYDKDF (reference sequence). CDR3 region: CATSKGQGDYEQYF. The CDR3 region has the DNA TGTGCCACCAGCAAGGGACAGGGAGACTACGAGCAGTACTTC.

With respect to this clonotype: This sequence may be a read error, since a much larger clone differs from it by one base. DNA for the CDR3: TGTGCCAGCAGCTTAGTGAGGTTGGCGGGACTGAACACCGAGGAGCTGTTTTTT. Translating it yields CASSLVRLAGLNTEELFF. The rearrangement joins TRBV7-9 to TRBJ2-2; D might be TRBD2 (6 bases). Per germline, CDR1 SEHNR and CDR2 FQNEAQ (reference sequence). The CDR3 loop spans 18 amino acids.

This clonotype was seen repeatedly, ten times or more. The J gene is TRBJ2-7, the V gene TRBV27; perhaps TRBD1 as D (5 bases). This CDR3 contains 14 residues. Germline CDR1 reads MNHEY; CDR2 reads SMNVEV (reference sequence). The V end was cut by 0 bases, the J end by 2 bases, with 8 bases between. The CDR3 sequence is CASSLSSRAYEQYF. The CDR3 nucleotides are TGTGCCAGCAGTTTATCGTCCAGGGCCTACGAGCAGTACTTC.

This clonotype was found many times. The V call is TRBV7-2, the J call TRBJ2-5, with D uncertain. V gave up 1 base and J gave up 5 bases, with 17 bases separating them. The CDR3 length is 16 residues. Germline V lookup: CDR1 SGHTA, CDR2 FQGNSA. The CDR3 DNA is TGTGCCAGCAGCTTAGGCCCCAGTTTGGGGATGGAGACCCAGTACTTC. It specifies CASSLGPSLGMETQYF.

This clonotype was found many times. The chain has TRBV25-1 and TRBJ2-7, with D perhaps matching TRBD1 (6 bases). V was cut by 2 bases and J by 1 base, with 15 bases left in between. The CDR3 loop spans 16 amino acids. The germline V gene has CDR1 MGHDK and CDR2 SYGVNS. CDR3 coding DNA: TGTGCCAGCAGTGAACACGAGACAGGCTATTCCTACGAGCAGTACTTC. This gives the protein CASSEHETGYSYEQYF.

The table lists this clonotype with a few counts. This sequence joins TRBV5-1 and TRBJ1-5; D remains ambiguous. Germline-derived CDR1 and CDR2 are SGHRS and YFSETQ. The V and J ends lost 0 bases and 2 bases respectively, with 9 bases between them. There are 15 residues in the CDR3. Here the CDR3 DNA reads TGCGCCAGCAGCTTGGCGGGGAGTCGCAATCAGCCCCAGCATTTT. Translated: CASSLAGSRNQPQHF.

This clonotype was observed many times. The V gene is TRBV6-1, the J gene TRBJ2-3; 7 nucleotides agree with TRBD1. The CDR3 length is 13 residues. The J segment lost 0 bases and the V segment lost 6 bases, leaving 0 bases of the junction unmatched. Germline CDR1 reads MNHNS; CDR2 reads SASEGT. Here the CDR3 reads CASRGQSTDTQYF. DNA of the CDR3: TGTGCCAGCAGGGGACAGAGCACAGATACGCAGTATTTT.

This clonotype came up a few times. With a much larger clone just one base away, this may be a read error. The V gene is TRBV7-8, the J gene TRBJ2-7, with unresolved D. The CDR3 consists of 11 residues. Between the trimmed V and J ends, which lost 8 bases and 2 bases, there was a span of 7 bases. CDR1 is SGHVS, CDR2 FQNEAQ, per germline. The CDR3 loop reads CASRRTYEQYF. The CDR3 DNA is TGTGCCAGCCGCAGAACCTACGAGCAGTACTTC.

The rearrangement links TRBV18 to TRBJ2-1; no definite D call. V lost 2 bases to trimming and J lost 5 bases, with 13 bases between them. Germline CDR1 reads KGHSH; CDR2 reads LQKENI. The CDR3 sequence is 15 residues long. The CDR3 here is CASSPSGFLNNEQFF. CDR3 in DNA: TGTGCCAGCTCACCATCTGGATTCCTCAACAATGAGCAGTTCTTC.

The chain uses TRBV12-3 or TRBV12-4 and TRBJ1-2; possibly TRBD1 for D (5 bases). The ends were cut back, 0 bases at V and 6 bases at J, with 11 bases in the middle. The CDR3 sequence is 14 residues long. CDR3 DNA: TGTGCCAGCAGTTTAGCGGCACAGGAGAATGGCTACACCTTC. Amino acid sequence: CASSLAAQENGYTF.